The rows below give T cell receptor beta chains drawn from one sample of a study of early T cells in non-severe SARS-CoV-2 infection. TCRdb ran MiXCR on the 5' RACE reads and lists one entry per CDR3 protein. This sample has fewer than 85,000 distinct CDR3 sequences, with 12% found just once. The source material was whole blood. Receptors were obtained from an adult who was a healthcare worker with PCR-confirmed SARS-CoV-2 infection or an uninfected control (not recorded which). CDR3s include the opening cysteine and the closing phenylalanine or tryptophan. Fields, in order: J gene, V gene, D gene, CDR3 protein. The D gene is left open where the match is weak.

>TRBJ2-6|TRBV7-9|TRBD1
CASSVGQGNSGANVLTF
>TRBJ2-2|TRBV4-2|TRBD2
CASSHSLAGGDTGELFF
>TRBJ1-4|TRBV29-1|-
CSVVEAAELFF
>TRBJ2-7|TRBV25-1|-
CASSPTGPYEQYF
>TRBJ1-5|TRBV18|-
CASSALTGLVQPQHF
>TRBJ1-1|TRBV6-5|-
CASSYSNFGTEAFF
>TRBJ2-1|TRBV6-5|TRBD2
CASRPTGSGGREQFF
>TRBJ1-4|TRBV19|TRBD1
CASRSTGRGEKLFF
>TRBJ2-4|TRBV6-5|-
CASSGHGGARKNIQYF
>TRBJ2-6|TRBV4-3|TRBD2
CASTRGGPSGANVLTF
>TRBJ2-1|TRBV6-1|-
CASSVGLNNEQFF
>TRBJ2-1|TRBV27|TRBD2
CASGSGGSYNEQFF
>TRBJ2-5|TRBV12-3/TRBV12-4|TRBD2
CASSLTLAGGLETQYF
>TRBJ2-5|TRBV27|-
CASRDRPQETQYF
>TRBJ2-7|TRBV20-1|TRBD2
CSAPRLAGGHSYEQYF
>TRBJ2-1|TRBV24-1|TRBD1
CATSAVTGTGGYNEQFF
>TRBJ1-5|TRBV27|-
CASSLSSGPLAQPQHF
>TRBJ2-2|TRBV10-1|TRBD1
CASSGDRGTGELFF
>TRBJ2-3|TRBV6-5|-
CASSYLLGDTDTQYF
>TRBJ2-7|TRBV7-2|TRBD1
CASSPDRGPYEQYF
>TRBJ2-1|TRBV29-1|-
CSVGESSYNEQFF
>TRBJ2-1|TRBV18|TRBD2
CASSRVFDGRNNEQFF
>TRBJ2-7|TRBV7-2|-
CASSLEAVYEQYF
>TRBJ2-5|TRBV5-1|-
CASSLSFFETQYF
>TRBJ2-1|TRBV2|TRBD2
CASSGEAGVINEQFF
>TRBJ2-3|TRBV20-1|-
CSARAPPRGTDTQYF
>TRBJ1-1|TRBV29-1|TRBD1
CSVDQGVNTEAFF
>TRBJ2-5|TRBV20-1|TRBD2
CSARDPGGIETQYF
>TRBJ2-5|TRBV10-3|-
CAISGEGSEDETQYF
>TRBJ2-6|TRBV28|-
CASTYGANVLTF